These 9 T cell receptor beta chains came from one sample sequenced in a study of beta chain features in type 1 diabetes. Study-level points and caveats: A moderate, significant TCRB CDR3 shortening appeared in type 1 diabetes across four CD4+ subsets.

Isolated RNA was reverse transcribed in full, so expressed TCRB transcripts were sequenced. Some clones are missing from TCRdb's copy, which holds only in-frame ones; the method was immunoSEQ multiplex PCR. The sample gives about 370,000 clones, 8% to 10% of which show up once; 0.6% is in the top ten. For these receptors, no antigen is known. Sequencing was carried out using central memory CD4+ T cells from blood. The receptors were sampled from a man between 25 and 39 years old with type 1 diabetes.

The chain has TRBV5-4 and TRBJ2-1; TRBD2 aligns across 12 bases. The CDR3 is 16 amino acids. The trim removed 3 bases at V and 4 bases at J, leaving 5 bases unmatched. In germline, CDR1 is SGHNT, CDR2 YYREEE (reference sequence). CDR3 nucleotides: TGTGCCAGCAGCTGGAACCTAGCGGGAGGGTACAATGAGCAGTTCTTC. This sequence encodes CASSWNLAGGYNEQFF.

This clone showed up just a few times. J is TRBJ2-3 and V is TRBV7-9, with D perhaps matching TRBD1 or TRBD2 (5 bases each). This CDR3 contains 13 residues. The V and J ends lost 5 bases and 8 bases respectively, with 14 bases between them. The V gene's germline CDR1 is SEHNR and CDR2 FQNEAQ (reference sequence). CDR3 nucleotides: TGTGCCAGCAGCCCGGACCTTGGGGGTACGCAGTATTTT. Translating gives CASSPDLGGTQYF. The full variable domain, in which reference TRBV7-9 and TRBJ2-3 provide the parts outside the CDR3, is DTGVSQNPRHKITKRGQNVTFRCDPISEHNRLYWYRQTLGQGPEFLTYFQNEAQLEKSRLLSDRFSAERPKGSFSTLEIQRTEQGDSAMYLCASSPDLGGTQYFGPGTRLTVL.

The chain joins TRBV6-1 to TRBJ1-4; D may be TRBD1 (6 bases). Germline CDR1 reads MNHNS; CDR2 reads SASEGT. The CDR3 runs 15 residues. V shed 4 bases and J shed 7 bases, with 16 bases lying between them. The DNA for the CDR3 is TGTGCCAGCAGTGGTCGGAACAGGGCGGCTGAAAAACTGTTTTTT. Its translation is CASSGRNRAAEKLFF.

In its sample, this clone was seen a few times. The chain joins TRBV5-1 to TRBJ2-6; TRBD1 aligns across 11 bases. Trimming took 2 bases from V and 0 from J; bases not matched to a gene: 1. The CDR3 totals 17 residues. Germline V gives CDR1 SGHRS, CDR2 YFSETQ. This CDR3 is CASSFGTGGSGANVLTF. The CDR3 DNA sequence: TGCGCCAGCAGCTTTGGGACAGGGGGCTCTGGGGCCAACGTCCTGACTTTC.

This clone has more than one count but fewer than ten. This chain links TRBV4-3 with TRBJ2-7; 7 nucleotides match TRBD2. CDR1 is LGHNA, CDR2 YSLEER, per germline. The ends lost 1 base at V and 1 base at J; junction bases unmatched: 7. This CDR3 has 16 amino acids. CDR3 sequence reads: CASSQALSGDSYEQYF. The CDR3 DNA reads as TGCGCCAGCAGCCAAGCATTAAGCGGGGATTCCTACGAGCAGTACTTC.

J is TRBJ1-2 and V is TRBV5-4; D is undetermined. CDR1 and CDR2 (germline): SGHNT, YYREEE (reference sequence). This CDR3 is 12 amino acids long. Trimming shortened V by 0 bases and J by 5 bases, and 5 bases separated the two germline ends. CDR3 coding DNA: TGTGCCAGCAGCTTGGCGGGTTATGGCTACACCTTC. Translating it yields CASSLAGYGYTF.

This clone was seen once. The chain recombines TRBV29-1 with TRBJ1-1; no firm D call. Germline values: CDR1 SQVTM, CDR2 ANQGSEA. Trimming took 4 bases from V and 2 from J, leaving 11 bases between them. This CDR3 spans 13 amino acids. In nucleotides, the CDR3 is TGCAGCGTTGTCGGAAGGACCAACACTGAAGCTTTCTTT. Amino acids: CSVVGRTNTEAFF.

This clone was counted between two and nine times. The rearrangement joins TRBV5-1 to TRBJ2-3; TRBD1 matches 7 bases. This CDR3 contains 16 residues. The V gene's germline CDR1 is SGHRS and CDR2 YFSETQ. Unmatched junction bases numbered 8, after V lost 3 bases and J lost 1 base. CDR3 residues: CASSSTGDTRTDTQYF. The CDR3 coding sequence is TGCGCCAGCAGCTCCACAGGGGACACCCGCACAGATACGCAGTATTTT.

This clone was detected only a few times. The V and J genes are TRBV5-1 and TRBJ1-6; 7 bases align to TRBD1. The ends lost 0 bases at V and 5 bases at J; junction bases unmatched: 5. Germline V lookup: CDR1 SGHRS, CDR2 YFSETQ. The CDR3 runs 16 residues. CDR3 region: CASSLATGQNNSPLHF. The CDR3 DNA sequence: TGCGCCAGCAGCTTGGCTACGGGACAGAATAATTCACCCCTCCACTTT.